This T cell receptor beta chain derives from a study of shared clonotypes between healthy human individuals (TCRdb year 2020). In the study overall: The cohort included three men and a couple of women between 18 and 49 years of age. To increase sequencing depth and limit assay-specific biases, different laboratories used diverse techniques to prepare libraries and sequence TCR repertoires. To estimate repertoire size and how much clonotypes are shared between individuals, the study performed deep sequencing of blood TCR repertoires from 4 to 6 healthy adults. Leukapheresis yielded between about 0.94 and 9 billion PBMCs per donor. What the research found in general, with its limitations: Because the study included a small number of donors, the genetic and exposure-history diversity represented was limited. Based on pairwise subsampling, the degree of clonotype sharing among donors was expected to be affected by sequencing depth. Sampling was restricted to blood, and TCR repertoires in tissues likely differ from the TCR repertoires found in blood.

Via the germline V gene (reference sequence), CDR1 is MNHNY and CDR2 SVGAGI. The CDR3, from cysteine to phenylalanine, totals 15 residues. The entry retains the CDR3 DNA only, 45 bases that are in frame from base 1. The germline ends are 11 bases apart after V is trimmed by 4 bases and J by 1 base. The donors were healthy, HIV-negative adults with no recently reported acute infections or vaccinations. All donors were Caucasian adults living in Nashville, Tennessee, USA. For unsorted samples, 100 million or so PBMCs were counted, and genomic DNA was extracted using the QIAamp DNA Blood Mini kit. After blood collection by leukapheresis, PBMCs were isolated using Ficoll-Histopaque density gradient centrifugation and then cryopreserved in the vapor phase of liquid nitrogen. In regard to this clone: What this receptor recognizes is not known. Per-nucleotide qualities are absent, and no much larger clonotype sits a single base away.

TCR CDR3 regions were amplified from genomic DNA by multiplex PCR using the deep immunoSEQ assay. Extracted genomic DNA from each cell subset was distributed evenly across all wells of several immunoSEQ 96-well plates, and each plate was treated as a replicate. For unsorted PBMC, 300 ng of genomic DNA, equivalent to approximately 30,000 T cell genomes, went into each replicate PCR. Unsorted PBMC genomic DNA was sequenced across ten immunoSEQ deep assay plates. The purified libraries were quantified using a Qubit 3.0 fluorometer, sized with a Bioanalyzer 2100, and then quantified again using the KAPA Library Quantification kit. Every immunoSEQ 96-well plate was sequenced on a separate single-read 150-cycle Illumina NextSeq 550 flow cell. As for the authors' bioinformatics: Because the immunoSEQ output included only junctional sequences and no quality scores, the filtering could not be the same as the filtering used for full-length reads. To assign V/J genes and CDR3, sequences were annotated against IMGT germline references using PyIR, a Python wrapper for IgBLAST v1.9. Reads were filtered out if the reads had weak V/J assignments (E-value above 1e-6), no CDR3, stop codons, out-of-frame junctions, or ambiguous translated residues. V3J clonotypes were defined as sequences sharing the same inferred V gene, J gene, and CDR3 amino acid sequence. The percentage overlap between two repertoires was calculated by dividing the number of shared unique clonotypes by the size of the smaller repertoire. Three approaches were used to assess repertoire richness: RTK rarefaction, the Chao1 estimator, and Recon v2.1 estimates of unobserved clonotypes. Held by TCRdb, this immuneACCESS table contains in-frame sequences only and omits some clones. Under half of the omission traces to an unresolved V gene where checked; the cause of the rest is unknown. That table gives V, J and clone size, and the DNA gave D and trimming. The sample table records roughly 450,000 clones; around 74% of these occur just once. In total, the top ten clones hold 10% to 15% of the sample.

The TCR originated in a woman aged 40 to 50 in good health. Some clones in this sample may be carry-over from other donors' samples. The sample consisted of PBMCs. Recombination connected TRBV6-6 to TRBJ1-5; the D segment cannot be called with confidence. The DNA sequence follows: TGTGCCAGCAGTTCCCGAGGAGGGAGCAATCAGCCCCAGCATTTT. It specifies CASSSRGGSNQPQHF.